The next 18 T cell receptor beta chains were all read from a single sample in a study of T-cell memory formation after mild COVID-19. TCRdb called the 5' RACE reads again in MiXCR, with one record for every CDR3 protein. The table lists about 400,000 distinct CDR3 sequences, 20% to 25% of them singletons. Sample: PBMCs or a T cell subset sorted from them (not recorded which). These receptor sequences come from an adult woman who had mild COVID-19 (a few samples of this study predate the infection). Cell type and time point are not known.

CDR3 loop: CSVEPRFGTEAFF. The CDR3 bases are TGCAGCGTTGAGCCCCGGTTTGGGACTGAAGCTTTCTTT. The V call is TRBV29-1, the J call TRBJ1-1; no clear D. Germline V gene data show CDR1 as SQVTM and CDR2 as ANQGSEA. Trimming removed 3 bases from V and 5 bases from J, with 13 bases in between. There are 13 residues in the CDR3.

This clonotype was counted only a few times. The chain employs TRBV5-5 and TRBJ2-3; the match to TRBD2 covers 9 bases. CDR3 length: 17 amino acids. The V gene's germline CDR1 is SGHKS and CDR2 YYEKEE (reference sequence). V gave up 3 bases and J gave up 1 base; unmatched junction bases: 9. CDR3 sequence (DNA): TGTGCCAGCAGCTCGCCCCCGGGACTAGCAGGCACAGATACGCAGTATTTT. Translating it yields CASSSPPGLAGTDTQYF.

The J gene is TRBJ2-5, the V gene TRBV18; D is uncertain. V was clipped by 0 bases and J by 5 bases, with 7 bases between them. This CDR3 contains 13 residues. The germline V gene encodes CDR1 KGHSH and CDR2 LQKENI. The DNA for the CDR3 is TGTGCCAGCTCACCACCTTTGGCGGAGACCCAGTACTTC. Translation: CASSPPLAETQYF.

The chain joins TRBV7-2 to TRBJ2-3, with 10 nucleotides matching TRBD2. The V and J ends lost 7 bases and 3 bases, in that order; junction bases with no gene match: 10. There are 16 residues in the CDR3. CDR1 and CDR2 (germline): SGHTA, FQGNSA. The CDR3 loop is CASTSGSGGATDTQYF. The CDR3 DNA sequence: TGTGCCAGCACCTCAGGGAGCGGGGGGGCGACAGATACGCAGTATTTT.

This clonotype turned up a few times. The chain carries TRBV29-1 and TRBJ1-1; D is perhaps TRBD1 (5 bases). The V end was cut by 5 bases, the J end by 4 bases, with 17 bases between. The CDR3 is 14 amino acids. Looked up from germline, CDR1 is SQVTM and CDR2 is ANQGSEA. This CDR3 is CSVRQGGRLTEAFF. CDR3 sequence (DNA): TGCAGCGTTCGGCAGGGAGGACGACTCACTGAAGCTTTCTTT.

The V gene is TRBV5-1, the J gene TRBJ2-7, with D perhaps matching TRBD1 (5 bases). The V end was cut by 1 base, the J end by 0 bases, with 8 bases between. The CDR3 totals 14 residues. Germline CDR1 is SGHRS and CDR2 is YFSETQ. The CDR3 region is CASSLTRDSYEQYF. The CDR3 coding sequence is TGCGCCAGCAGCTTGACCAGGGACTCCTACGAGCAGTACTTC.

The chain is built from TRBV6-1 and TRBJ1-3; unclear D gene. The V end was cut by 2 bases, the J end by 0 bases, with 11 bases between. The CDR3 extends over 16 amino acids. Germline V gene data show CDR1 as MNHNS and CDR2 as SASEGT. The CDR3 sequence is CASSELRRNSGNTIYF. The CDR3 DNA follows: TGTGCCAGCAGTGAATTGCGGAGAAACTCTGGAAACACCATATATTTT.

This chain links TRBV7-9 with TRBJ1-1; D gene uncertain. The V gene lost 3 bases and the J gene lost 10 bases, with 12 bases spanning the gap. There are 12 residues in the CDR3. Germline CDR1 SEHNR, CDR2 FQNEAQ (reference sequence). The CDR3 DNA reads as TGTGCCAGCAGCTTCTCAAACTCGGGAGCTTTCTTT. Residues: CASSFSNSGAFF.

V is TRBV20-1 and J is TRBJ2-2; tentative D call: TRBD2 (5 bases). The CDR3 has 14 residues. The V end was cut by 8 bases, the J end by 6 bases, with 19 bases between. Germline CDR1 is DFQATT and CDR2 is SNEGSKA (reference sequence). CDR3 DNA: TGCAGTTCTGGGATCTCGGGGTGGGCCGGGGAGCTGTTTTTT. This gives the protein CSSGISGWAGELFF.

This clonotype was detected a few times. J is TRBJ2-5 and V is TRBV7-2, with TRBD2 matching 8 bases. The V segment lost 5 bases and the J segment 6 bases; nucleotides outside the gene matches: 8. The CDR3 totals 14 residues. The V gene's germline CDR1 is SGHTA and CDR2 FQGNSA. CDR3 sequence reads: CASSTGLVWKTQYF. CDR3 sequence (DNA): TGTGCCAGCAGCACGGGACTAGTTTGGAAGACCCAGTACTTC.

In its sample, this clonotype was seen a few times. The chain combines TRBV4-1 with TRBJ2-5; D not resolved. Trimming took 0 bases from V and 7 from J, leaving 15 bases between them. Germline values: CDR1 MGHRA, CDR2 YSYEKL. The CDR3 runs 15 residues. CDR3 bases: TGCGCCAGCAGCCAAGAGGCCAGAGGAAGAGGGACCCAGTACTTC. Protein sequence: CASSQEARGRGTQYF.

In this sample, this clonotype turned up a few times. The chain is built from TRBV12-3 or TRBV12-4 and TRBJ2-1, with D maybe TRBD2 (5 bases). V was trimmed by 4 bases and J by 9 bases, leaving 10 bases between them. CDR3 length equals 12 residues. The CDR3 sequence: CASSSRLTEQFF. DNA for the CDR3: TGTGCCAGCAGTTCACGACTAACTGAGCAGTTCTTC.

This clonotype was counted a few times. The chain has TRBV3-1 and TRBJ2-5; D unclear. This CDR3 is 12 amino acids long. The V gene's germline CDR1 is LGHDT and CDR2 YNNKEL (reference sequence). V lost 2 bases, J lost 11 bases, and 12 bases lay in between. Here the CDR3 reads CASSQSTPRQYF. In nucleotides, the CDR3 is TGTGCCAGCAGCCAATCCACCCCTCGGCAGTACTTC.

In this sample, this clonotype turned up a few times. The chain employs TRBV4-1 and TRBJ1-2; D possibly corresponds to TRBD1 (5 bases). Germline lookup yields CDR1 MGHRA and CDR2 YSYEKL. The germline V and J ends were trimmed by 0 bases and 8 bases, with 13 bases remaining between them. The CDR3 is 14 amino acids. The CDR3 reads CASSQDWGGSGYTF. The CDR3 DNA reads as TGCGCCAGCAGCCAAGATTGGGGCGGGTCGGGCTACACCTTC.

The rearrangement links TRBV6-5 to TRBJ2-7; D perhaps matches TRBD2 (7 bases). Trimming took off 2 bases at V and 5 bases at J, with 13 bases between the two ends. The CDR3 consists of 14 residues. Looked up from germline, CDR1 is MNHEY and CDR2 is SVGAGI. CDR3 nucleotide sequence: TGTGCCAGCAGTTACGGGGGGGCCTCGGACGAGCAGTACTTC. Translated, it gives CASSYGGASDEQYF.

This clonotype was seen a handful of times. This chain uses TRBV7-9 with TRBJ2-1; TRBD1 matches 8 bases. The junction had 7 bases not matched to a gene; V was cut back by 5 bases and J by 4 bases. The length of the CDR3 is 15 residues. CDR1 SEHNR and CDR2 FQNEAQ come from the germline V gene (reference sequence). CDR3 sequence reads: CASSETRTGYNEQFF. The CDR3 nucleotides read TGTGCCAGCAGCGAAACTAGGACAGGGTACAATGAGCAGTTCTTC.

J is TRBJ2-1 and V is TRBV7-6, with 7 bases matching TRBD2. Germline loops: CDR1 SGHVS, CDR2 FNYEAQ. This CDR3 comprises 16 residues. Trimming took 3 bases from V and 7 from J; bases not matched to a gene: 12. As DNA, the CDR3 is TGTGCCAGCAGCTTTAAGCCAGCGGGGTCAGGAAATGAGCAGTTCTTC. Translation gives CASSFKPAGSGNEQFF.

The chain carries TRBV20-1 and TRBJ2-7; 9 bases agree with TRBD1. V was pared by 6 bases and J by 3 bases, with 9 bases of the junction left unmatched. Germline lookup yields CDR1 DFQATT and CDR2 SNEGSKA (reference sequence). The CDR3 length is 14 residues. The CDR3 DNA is TGCAGTGCCGACCCTTGGGGACAGGGCTACGAGCAGTACTTC. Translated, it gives CSADPWGQGYEQYF.